The 7 T cell receptor beta chains below all came from one sample that was sequenced in a study of T cells in Graves' hyperthyroidism and ophthalmopathy. RNA transcripts yielded amplified TCR beta CDR3 regions. First-round RT-PCR of the TCR CDR3 relied on the HTBI primer set. TCRdb reprocessed the multiplex PCR reads with MiXCR, giving one entry per CDR3 protein. Here the sample spans about 840,000 distinct CDR3 sequences, 35% to 45% being singletons. Sequenced: blood. These receptors came from a man aged 18 to 29 with Graves' hyperthyroidism.

This clonotype was observed many times. The chain joins TRBV7-2 to TRBJ1-5; D is ambiguous. Germline V gene data show CDR1 as SGHTA and CDR2 as FQGNSA. The CDR3 covers 14 residues. V gave up 3 bases and J gave up 0 bases, with 6 bases separating them. The CDR3: CASSFQFSNQPQHF. CDR3 sequence (DNA): TGTGCCAGCAGCTTTCAGTTTAGCAATCAGCCCCAGCATTTT.

The CDR3 reads CASSESAGGPGELFF. In DNA form, the CDR3 reads TGTGCCAGCAGTGAATCCGCGGGGGGGCCCGGGGAGCTGTTTTTT. The chain joins TRBV9 to TRBJ2-2; 9 bases line up with TRBD2. V lost 5 bases and J lost 6; bases outside the gene matches: 8. This CDR3 is built from 15 residues. Germline V gene sequence: CDR1 SGDLS, CDR2 YYNGEE.

V is TRBV2 and J is TRBJ1-4, with D perhaps matching TRBD1 (5 bases). This CDR3 contains 16 residues. Trimming pared 0 bases from V and 5 bases from J, leaving 13 bases between. The V gene's germline CDR1 is SNHLY and CDR2 FYNNEI. The CDR3 reads CASSEAQGVTNEKLFF. The DNA of the CDR3 is TGTGCCAGCAGTGAAGCTCAAGGGGTTACCAATGAAAAACTGTTTTTT. Together with reference TRBV2 and TRBJ1-4, the CDR3 gives the full variable domain: EPEVTQTPSHQVTQMGQEVILRCVPISNHLYFYWYRQILGQKVEFLVSFYNNEISEKSEIFDDQFSVERPDGSNFTLKIRSTKLEDSAMYFCASSEAQGVTNEKLFFGSGTQLSVL.

V and J are TRBV10-3 and TRBJ1-1; the D is unclear. The ends were cut back, 5 bases at V and 4 bases at J, with 14 bases in the middle. The germline gives CDR1 ENHRY, CDR2 SYGVKD. CDR3 length equals 14 residues. This CDR3 is CAISSIGRATEAFF. Here the CDR3 DNA reads TGTGCCATCAGTAGTATCGGGAGGGCCACTGAAGCTTTCTTT.

The chain couples TRBV9 to TRBJ2-2; 12 positions match TRBD2. The CDR3 contains 18 residues. Trimming took 4 bases from V and 5 from J; bases not matched to a gene: 12. Germline CDR1 SGDLS, CDR2 YYNGEE. CDR3 nucleotides: TGTGCCAGCAGCTTCCCTAGCGGGGGGGCCCCGAGGACCGGGGAGCTGTTTTTT. Protein sequence: CASSFPSGGAPRTGELFF.

This rearrangement joins TRBV10-3 to TRBJ1-5, with 10 bases aligning to TRBD1. With V trimmed by 5 bases and J by 0 bases, 16 bases remained unmatched. CDR1 and CDR2 from the germline V gene are ENHRY and SYGVKD. This CDR3 contains 20 residues. The CDR3 nucleotides read TGTGCCATCAGTATTGTGACGGGACAGGGGTTCTCCTATAGCAATCAGCCCCAGCATTTT. Residues: CAISIVTGQGFSYSNQPQHF.

This clonotype was recorded a few times. The rearrangement links TRBV7-2 to TRBJ1-3, with a tentative D call TRBD1 (5 bases). V was pared by 2 bases and J by 3 bases, with 8 bases between. The germline gives CDR1 SGHTA, CDR2 FQGNSA. The CDR3 spans 14 residues. For the CDR3, the DNA is TGTGCCAGCAGCTTACTTCAGGGTGGAAACACCATATATTTT. It specifies CASSLLQGGNTIYF.